Within the sample, the clone carrying this T cell receptor (beta chain) is medium-sized. Its antigen is undetermined. The data belong to a study of HIV-infected patients and healthy controls. Study-wide results and limits: CMV-associated CDR3s mostly grew nonsignificantly during therapy, while HIV-associated CDR3s declined significantly. In healthy controls, MAIT alpha CDR3s were common; in HIV+ repertoires, severely depleted.

Reverse transcription used approximately 500 ng RNA and constant-region primers for alpha and beta. Alpha and beta chain libraries were made separately by chain-specific third strand synthesis with multiplexing indices. TCRdb re-derived calls from the 5' RACE reads in MiXCR, one entry per CDR3 protein. The table records around 18,000 distinct CDR3 sequences, 10% of them present only once. With 4 bases removed from V and 3 bases from J, the gap between germline ends came to 22 bases. The CDR3 sequence is 17 residues long. Germline lookup yields CDR1 MGHRA and CDR2 YSYEKL. No cell fractionation was done, so the repertoire covers all unsorted peripheral blood T cells.

Sequenced input: blood. The sequence derives from an adult in good health. The genes are TRBV4-1 and TRBJ2-7; D unclear. The CDR3, as DNA: TGCGCCAGCAGCCGAATGCCAAGAGCCGGGTACGGCTACGAGCAGTACTTC. This gives the protein CASSRMPRAGYGYEQYF.